This entry lists 9 T cell receptor beta chains sequenced from one sample in a study of blood T cells in healthy people across ages. The authors ran a second PCR of about 7 to 11 cycles using a sample-barcoded 5' primer and a J-beta primer mix. TCRdb fed the 5' RACE reads into MiXCR, producing one record per CDR3 protein. The sample yields about 970,000 distinct CDR3 sequences, approximately 50% seen once. The sample was blood. Every receptor here comes from a woman aged 55-70 years in good health.

On this clonotype: Germline and junction disagree at one end, which may indicate a read error. This chain joins TRBV20-1 and TRBJ2-5; possibly TRBD2 for D (7 bases). CDR1 DFQATT and CDR2 SNEGSKA come from the germline V gene (reference sequence). This CDR3 contains 18 residues. The DNA of the CDR3 is TGCAGTGCTAGCGAGCTTGTTAAGGTTCCGGGGGGCCTAGAGGCCCAGTACTTC. This sequence encodes CSASELVKVPGGLEAQYF.

The gene calls are TRBV7-9 and TRBJ1-2; 7 nucleotides agree with TRBD1. This CDR3 spans 14 amino acids. After removal of 4 bases from V and 8 bases from J, the junction contained 10 bases not matched to a gene. Per the germline V gene, CDR1 is SEHNR and CDR2 is FQNEAQ (reference sequence). CDR3 nucleotides: TGTGCCAGCAGCTCGCTTCCGACAGGGAGAGGCTACACCTTC. As protein: CASSSLPTGRGYTF.

The table lists this clonotype with a few counts. This chain connects TRBV7-7 to TRBJ2-5; D remains unclear. V lost 2 bases to trimming and J lost 3 bases, with 10 bases between them. This CDR3 has 14 residues. Germline-derived CDR1 and CDR2 are SSHAT and FNYEAQ (reference sequence). For the CDR3, the DNA is TGTGCCAGCAGCTTAATAGGGTTGGAAGAGACCCAGTACTTC. Amino acid sequence: CASSLIGLEETQYF.

This chain uses TRBV7-9 with TRBJ2-5, with TRBD1 matching 7 bases. The DNA end is more similar to TRBJ2-7, so the J call may be wrong. CDR1 is SEHNR and CDR2 is FQNEAQ in the germline V gene (reference sequence). The CDR3 consists of 15 residues. The CDR3 sequence: CASSPGRGRSHEQYF. CDR3 nucleotide sequence: TGTGCCAGCAGCCCTGGTAGGGGGCGCAGCCACGAGCAGTACTTC.

The chain joins TRBV6-6 to TRBJ2-6; D may be TRBD1 (6 bases). The CDR3 extends over 17 amino acids. V was clipped by 5 bases and J by 0 bases, with 14 bases between them. Germline V gene data show CDR1 as MNHNY and CDR2 as SVGAGI (reference sequence). The chain's CDR3 is CASSPRDKASGANVLTF. The CDR3, as DNA: TGTGCCAGCAGTCCCCGGGACAAAGCCTCTGGGGCCAACGTCCTGACTTTC.

The chain recombines TRBV9 with TRBJ2-3, with 8 bases fitting TRBD2. CDR3 length equals 17 residues. Germline values: CDR1 SGDLS, CDR2 YYNGEE. After removal of 0 bases from V and 11 bases from J, the junction contained 17 bases not matched to a gene. The CDR3 here is CASSVEPPSGSYNEQYF. CDR3 sequence (DNA): TGTGCCAGCAGCGTAGAGCCTCCGAGCGGGAGCTACAATGAGCAGTATTTT.

This clonotype was counted between two and nine times. The chain combines TRBV10-3 with TRBJ2-5; a possible D gene is TRBD1 (6 bases). Matching the DNA end better, TRBJ2-7 makes the J call doubtful. The CDR3 contains 13 residues. Looked up from germline, CDR1 is ENHRY and CDR2 is SYGVKD. The CDR3 DNA reads as TGTGCCATCAGTGCGTCAGGGGCGGGCGAGCAGTACTTC. Translation: CAISASGAGEQYF.

J is TRBJ1-2 and V is TRBV9, with a weak D call TRBD1 (5 bases). V was trimmed by 1 base and J by 2 bases, leaving 18 bases between them. This CDR3 is built from 17 residues. Germline-derived CDR1 and CDR2 are SGDLS and YYNGEE. CDR3 nucleotides: TGTGCCAGCAGCGTAATCACTGACAGCCCGGAGAACTATGGCTACACCTTC. Its protein is CASSVITDSPENYGYTF.

The chain joins TRBV6-6 to TRBJ2-4, with 9 bases lining up with TRBD1. Germline V lookup: CDR1 MNHNY, CDR2 SVGAGI (reference sequence). The CDR3 has 11 amino acids. The J segment lost 12 bases and the V segment lost 6 bases, leaving 3 bases of the junction unmatched. The CDR3: CASRRDRDQYF. The DNA of the CDR3 is TGTGCCAGCAGGCGGGACAGGGATCAGTACTTC.